A selection of T cell receptor beta chains follows, all from one sample in a study of cytomegalovirus exposure and HLA in healthy donors. Only in-frame clones appear in the TCRdb table, and some are missing; sequencing was by immunoSEQ multiplex PCR. Of under 200,000 clones detected, 91% appear once; the ten largest clones hold around 2.7%. Material for sequencing was PBMCs. The receptors originated from a woman between 18 and 30 years old in good health and CMV-seropositive. Each CDR3 is given with its conserved first and last residue. A D gene is named only where the DNA matches it firmly.

v_call,d_call,cdr3_aa
TRBV28,-,CASSSLSPLGEQYF
TRBV11-2,-,CASSLGAVNQPQHF
TRBV4-1,TRBD1,CASSQPTGGNQPQHF
TRBV7-3,-,CASSPDTITGELFF
TRBV14,-,CASSQDSPLAALQETQYF
TRBV28,-,CASSRGVEQYF
TRBV27,-,CASSSGGEAFF
TRBV29-1,TRBD1,CSATGVRVGTGELFF
TRBV21-1,-,CASSKVGKDRYYGYTF
TRBV19,TRBD2,CASSTGLADTQYF
TRBV4-1,TRBD1,CASSRAGQGVYGYTF
TRBV7-2,-,CASSLNTGPQPQHF
TRBV15,TRBD2,CATSSRRLAGGPDTQYF
TRBV5-4,TRBD1,CASSSGQVRNQYF
TRBV11-2,-,CASSLSGRMNTGELFF
TRBV4-1,TRBD2,CASSQNSGRSSYEQYF
TRBV28,TRBD1,CASSLRQDRVGRNIQYF
TRBV7-2,-,CASSLAQGHYGYTF
TRBV4-1,TRBD1,CASSQRGQGYSGNTIYF
TRBV9,-,CASSVSRGNSYEQYF
TRBV2,TRBD1,CASSRDRGSYGYTF
TRBV5-1,-,CASSTGHGSEKLFF
TRBV28,-,CASSRQGFVDNEQFF
TRBV5-6,TRBD1,CASRDTGGTGHTEAFF
TRBV5-1,TRBD2,CASSFPSGINSQYNEQFF